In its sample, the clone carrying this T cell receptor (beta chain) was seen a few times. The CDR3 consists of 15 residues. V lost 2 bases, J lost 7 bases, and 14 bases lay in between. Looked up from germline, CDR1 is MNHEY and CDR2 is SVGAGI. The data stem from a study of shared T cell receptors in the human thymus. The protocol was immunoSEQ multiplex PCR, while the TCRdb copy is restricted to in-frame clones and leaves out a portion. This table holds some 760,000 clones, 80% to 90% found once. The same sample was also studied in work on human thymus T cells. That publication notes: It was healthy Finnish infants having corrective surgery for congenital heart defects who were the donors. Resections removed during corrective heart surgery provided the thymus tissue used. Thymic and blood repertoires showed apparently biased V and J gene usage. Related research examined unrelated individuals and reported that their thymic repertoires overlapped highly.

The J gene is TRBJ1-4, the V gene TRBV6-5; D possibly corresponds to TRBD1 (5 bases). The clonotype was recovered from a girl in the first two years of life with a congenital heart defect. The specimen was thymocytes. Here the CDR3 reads CASSYKQERPEKLFF. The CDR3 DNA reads TGTGCCAGCAGTTACAAACAGGAGAGGCCTGAAAAACTGTTTTTT.